Sequencing of this T cell receptor (beta chain) was carried out in a study of blood T cells in healthy people across ages. Trimming removed 5 bases at V and 5 bases at J, with 15 bases between. Germline loops: CDR1 SGHTA, CDR2 FQGNSA. There are 14 residues in the CDR3. Study results and caveats: Estimates of diversity drawn from one million T cells were considered underestimates. Per-million-T-cell TCR beta diversity fell roughly linearly with age.

As for this clonotype: What it binds is unknown.

A J-beta primer mix and a sample-barcoded 5' primer were used in a second PCR of roughly 6 to 11 cycles. From the 5' RACE reads, TCRdb called clonotypes with MiXCR, one entry per CDR3 protein. The table lists approximately 1.5 million distinct CDR3 sequences, approximately 43% of them singletons. V usage is TRBV7-2 and J usage is TRBJ1-1; D gene ambiguous. The sample was blood. This clonotype was sampled from a woman aged 18-29 years in good health. CDR3 bases: TGTGCCAGCAGCGTGGGTTATGGAGGGACTGAAGCTTTCTTT. It codes for CASSVGYGGTEAFF.